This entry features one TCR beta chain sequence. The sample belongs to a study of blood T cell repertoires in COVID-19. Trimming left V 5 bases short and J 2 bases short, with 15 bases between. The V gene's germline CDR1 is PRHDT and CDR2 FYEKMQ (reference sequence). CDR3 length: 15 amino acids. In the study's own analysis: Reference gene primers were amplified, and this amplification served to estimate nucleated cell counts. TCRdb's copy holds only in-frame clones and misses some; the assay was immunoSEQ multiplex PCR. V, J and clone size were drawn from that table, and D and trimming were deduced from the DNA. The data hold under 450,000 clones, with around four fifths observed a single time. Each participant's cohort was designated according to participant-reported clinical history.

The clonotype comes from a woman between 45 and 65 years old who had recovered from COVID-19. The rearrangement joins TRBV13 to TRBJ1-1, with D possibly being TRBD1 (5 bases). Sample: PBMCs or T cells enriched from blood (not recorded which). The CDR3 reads CASSTRQNLNTEAFF. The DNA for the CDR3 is TGTGCCAGCAGCACCCGACAGAATCTAAACACTGAAGCTTTCTTT.